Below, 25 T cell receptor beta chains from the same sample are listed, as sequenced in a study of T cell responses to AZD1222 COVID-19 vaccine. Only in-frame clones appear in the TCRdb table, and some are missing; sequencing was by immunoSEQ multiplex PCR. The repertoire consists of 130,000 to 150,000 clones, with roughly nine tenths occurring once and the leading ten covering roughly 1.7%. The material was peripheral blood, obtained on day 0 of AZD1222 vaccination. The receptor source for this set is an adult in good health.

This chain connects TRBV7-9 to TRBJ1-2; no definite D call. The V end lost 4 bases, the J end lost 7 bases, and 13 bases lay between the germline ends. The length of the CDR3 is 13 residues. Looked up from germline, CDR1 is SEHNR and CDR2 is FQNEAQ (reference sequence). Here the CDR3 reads CASSSGSLAGYTF. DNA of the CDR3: TGTGCCAGCAGCTCCGGTTCCCTTGCTGGCTACACCTTC.

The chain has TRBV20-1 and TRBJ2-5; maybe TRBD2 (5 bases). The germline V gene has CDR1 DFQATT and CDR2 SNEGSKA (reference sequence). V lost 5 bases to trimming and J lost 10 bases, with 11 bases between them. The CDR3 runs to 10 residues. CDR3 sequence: CSAAGPHQYF. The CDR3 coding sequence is TGCAGTGCTGCGGGCCCTCACCAGTACTTC.

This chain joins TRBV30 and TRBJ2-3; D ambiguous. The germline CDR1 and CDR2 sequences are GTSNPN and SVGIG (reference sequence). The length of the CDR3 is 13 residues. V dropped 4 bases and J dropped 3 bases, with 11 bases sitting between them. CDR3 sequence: CAWNARKTDTQYF. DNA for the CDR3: TGTGCCTGGAACGCACGGAAAACAGATACGCAGTATTTT.

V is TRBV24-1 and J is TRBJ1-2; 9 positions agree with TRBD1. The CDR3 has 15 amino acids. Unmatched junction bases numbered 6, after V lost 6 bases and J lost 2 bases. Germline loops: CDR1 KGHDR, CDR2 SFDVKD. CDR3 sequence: CATSRTGATNYGYTF. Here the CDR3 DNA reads TGTGCCACCAGTAGGACAGGGGCTACGAACTATGGCTACACCTTC.

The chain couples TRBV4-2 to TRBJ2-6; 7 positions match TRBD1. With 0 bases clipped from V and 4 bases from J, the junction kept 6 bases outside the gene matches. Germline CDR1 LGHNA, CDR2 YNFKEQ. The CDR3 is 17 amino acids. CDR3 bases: TGTGCCAGCAGCCAAGATCCCAGGGGGTCCGGGGCCAACGTCCTGACTTTC. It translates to CASSQDPRGSGANVLTF.

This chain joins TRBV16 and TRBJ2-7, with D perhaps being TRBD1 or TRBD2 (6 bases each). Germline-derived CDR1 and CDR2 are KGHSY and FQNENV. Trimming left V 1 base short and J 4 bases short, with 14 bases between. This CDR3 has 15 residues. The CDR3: CASSQLVTGGYEQYF. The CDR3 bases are TGTGCCAGCAGCCAATTGGTGACAGGAGGGTACGAGCAGTACTTC.

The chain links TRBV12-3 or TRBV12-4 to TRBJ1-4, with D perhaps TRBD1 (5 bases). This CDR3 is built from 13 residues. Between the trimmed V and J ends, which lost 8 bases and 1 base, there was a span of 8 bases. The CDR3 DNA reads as TGTGCCAGCGGGGGACTAACTAATGAAAAACTGTTTTTT. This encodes CASGGLTNEKLFF.

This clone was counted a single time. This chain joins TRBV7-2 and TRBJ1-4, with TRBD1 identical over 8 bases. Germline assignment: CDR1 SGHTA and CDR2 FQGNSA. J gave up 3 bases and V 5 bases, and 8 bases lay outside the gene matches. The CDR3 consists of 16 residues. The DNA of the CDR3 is TGTGCCAGCAGCCGGACAGGGAATGCGGCTAATGAAAAACTGTTTTTT. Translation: CASSRTGNAANEKLFF.

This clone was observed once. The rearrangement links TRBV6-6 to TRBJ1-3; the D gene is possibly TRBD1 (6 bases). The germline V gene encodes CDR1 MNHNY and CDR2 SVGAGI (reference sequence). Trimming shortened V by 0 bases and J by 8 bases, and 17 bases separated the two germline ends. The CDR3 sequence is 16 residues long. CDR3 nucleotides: TGTGCCAGCAGTTACTCGTGGGGGCAGCGCGCGGACACCATATATTTT. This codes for CASSYSWGQRADTIYF.

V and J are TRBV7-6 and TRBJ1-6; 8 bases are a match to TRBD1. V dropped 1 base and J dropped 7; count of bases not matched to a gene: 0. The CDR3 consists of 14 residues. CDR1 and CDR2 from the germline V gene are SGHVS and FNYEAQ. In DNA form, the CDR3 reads TGTGCCAGCAGCTTAGGGACAGGGAATTCACCCCTCCACTTT. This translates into CASSLGTGNSPLHF.

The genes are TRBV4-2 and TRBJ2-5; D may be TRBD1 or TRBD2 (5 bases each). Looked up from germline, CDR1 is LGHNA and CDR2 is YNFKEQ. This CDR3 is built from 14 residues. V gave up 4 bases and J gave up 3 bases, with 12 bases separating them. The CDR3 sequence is CASSLRDGEETQYF. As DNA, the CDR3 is TGTGCCAGCAGCCTACGGGACGGGGAAGAGACCCAGTACTTC.

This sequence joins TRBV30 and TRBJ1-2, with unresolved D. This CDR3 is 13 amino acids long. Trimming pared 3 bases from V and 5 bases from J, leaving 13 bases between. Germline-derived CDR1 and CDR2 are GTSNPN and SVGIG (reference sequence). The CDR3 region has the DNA TGTGCCTGGAGCGTAGGGCCCAAATATGGCTACACCTTC. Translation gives CAWSVGPKYGYTF.

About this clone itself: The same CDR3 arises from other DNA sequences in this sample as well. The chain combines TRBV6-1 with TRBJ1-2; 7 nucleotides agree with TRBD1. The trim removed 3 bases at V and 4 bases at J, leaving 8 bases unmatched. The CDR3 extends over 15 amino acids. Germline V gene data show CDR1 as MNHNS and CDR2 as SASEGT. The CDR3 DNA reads TGTGCCAGCAGTGACCCTAGACAGGGTTCCTATGGCTACACCTTC. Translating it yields CASSDPRQGSYGYTF.

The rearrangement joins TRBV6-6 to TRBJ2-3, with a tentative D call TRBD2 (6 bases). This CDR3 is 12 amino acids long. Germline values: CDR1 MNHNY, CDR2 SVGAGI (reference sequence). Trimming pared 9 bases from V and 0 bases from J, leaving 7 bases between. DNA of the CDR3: TGTGCCAGTCGGGGGAGCACAGATACGCAGTATTTT. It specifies CASRGSTDTQYF.

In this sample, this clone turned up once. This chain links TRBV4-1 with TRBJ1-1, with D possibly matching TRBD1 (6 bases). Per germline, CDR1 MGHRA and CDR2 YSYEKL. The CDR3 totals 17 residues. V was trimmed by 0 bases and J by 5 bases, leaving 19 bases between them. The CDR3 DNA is TGCGCCAGCAGCCAAGATACCACAGGGAGAGGGCGAACTGAAGCTTTCTTT. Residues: CASSQDTTGRGRTEAFF.

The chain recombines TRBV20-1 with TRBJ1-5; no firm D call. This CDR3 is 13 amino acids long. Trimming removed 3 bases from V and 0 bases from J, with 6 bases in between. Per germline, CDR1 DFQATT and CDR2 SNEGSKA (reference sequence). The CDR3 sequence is CSASSASNQPQHF. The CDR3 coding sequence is TGCAGTGCTAGTAGCGCTAGCAATCAGCCCCAGCATTTT.

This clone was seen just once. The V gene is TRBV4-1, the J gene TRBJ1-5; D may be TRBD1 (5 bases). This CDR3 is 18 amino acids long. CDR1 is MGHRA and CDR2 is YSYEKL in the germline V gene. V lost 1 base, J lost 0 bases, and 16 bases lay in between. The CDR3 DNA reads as TGCGCCAGCAGCCAAGTTTTGGGGGGTTCCTATAGCAATCAGCCCCAGCATTTT. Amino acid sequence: CASSQVLGGSYSNQPQHF.

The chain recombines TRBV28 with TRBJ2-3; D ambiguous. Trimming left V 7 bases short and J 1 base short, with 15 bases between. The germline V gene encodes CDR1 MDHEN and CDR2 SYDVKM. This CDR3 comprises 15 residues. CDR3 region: CASIPTVQGTDTQYF. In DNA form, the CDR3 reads TGTGCCAGCATACCAACGGTTCAGGGCACAGATACGCAGTATTTT.

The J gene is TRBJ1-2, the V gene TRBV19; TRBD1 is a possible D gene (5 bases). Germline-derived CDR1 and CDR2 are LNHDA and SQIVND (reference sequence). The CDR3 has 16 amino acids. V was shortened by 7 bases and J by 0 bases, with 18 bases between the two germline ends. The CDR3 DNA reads TGTGCCAGTACCCTAAGTGGGGGATACACTAACTATGGCTACACCTTC. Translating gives CASTLSGGYTNYGYTF.

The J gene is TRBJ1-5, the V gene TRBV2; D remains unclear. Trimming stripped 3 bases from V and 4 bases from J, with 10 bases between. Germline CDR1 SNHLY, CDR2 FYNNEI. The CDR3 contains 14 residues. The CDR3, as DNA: TGTGCCAGCAGTGATGAAGGGCGAAATCAGCCCCAGCATTTT. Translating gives CASSDEGRNQPQHF.

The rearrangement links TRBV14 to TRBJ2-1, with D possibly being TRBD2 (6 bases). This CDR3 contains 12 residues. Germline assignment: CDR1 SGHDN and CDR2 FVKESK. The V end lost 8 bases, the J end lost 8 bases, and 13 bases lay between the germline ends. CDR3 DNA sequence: TGTGCCAGCCAGGGACTTGGGGATGAGCAGTTCTTC. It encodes CASQGLGDEQFF.

The CDR3 sequence is CASSRGDYEQYF. CDR3 bases: TGTGCCAGCTCCAGGGGAGACTACGAGCAGTACTTC. The V call is TRBV6-5, the J call TRBJ2-7; possibly TRBD1 for D (6 bases). CDR3 length equals 12 residues. The V end was cut by 8 bases, the J end by 3 bases, with 11 bases between. Germline V gives CDR1 MNHEY, CDR2 SVGAGI.

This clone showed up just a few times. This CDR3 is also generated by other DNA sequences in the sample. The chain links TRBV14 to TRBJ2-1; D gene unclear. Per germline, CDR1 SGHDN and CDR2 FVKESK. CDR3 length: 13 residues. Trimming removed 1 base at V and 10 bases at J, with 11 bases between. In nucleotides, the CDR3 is TGTGCCAGCAGCCAAGGGTTGGGCAGAGAGCAGTTCTTC. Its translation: CASSQGLGREQFF.

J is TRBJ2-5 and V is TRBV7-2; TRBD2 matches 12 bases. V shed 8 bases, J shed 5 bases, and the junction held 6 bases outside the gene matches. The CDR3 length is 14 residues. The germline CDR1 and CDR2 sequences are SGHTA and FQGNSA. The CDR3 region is CASRRGLAGETQYF. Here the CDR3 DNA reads TGTGCCAGCCGCCGGGGACTAGCGGGCGAGACCCAGTACTTC.

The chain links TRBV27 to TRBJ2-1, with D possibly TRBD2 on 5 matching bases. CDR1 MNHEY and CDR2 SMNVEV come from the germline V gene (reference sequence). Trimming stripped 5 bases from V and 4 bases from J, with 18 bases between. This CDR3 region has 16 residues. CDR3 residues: CASSHQDPSGYNEQFF. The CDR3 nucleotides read TGTGCCAGCAGTCATCAGGACCCCTCGGGGTACAATGAGCAGTTCTTC.